This TCR beta chain was captured in a study of CD8 T cell repertoires and HIV-1 epitope variants. The wider study: Each of Twenty-five Gag and Nef epitope peptides stimulated a separate culture. Control wells had CMV/EBV/flu peptides, negative Ebola AY9, or no peptide. A roughly 10-day culture received IL-2, IL-7 and IL-15 on days 3 and 7. General study points: A handful of clonotypes recognized Nef KF9, one HW9, none TAALDMSHF.

A remark on this clone: No antigen is known for it.

V was cut by 5 bases and J by 5 bases, with 12 bases left in between. In germline, CDR1 is SSHAT, CDR2 FNYEAQ (reference sequence). The CDR3 sequence is 13 residues long. Profiling relied on immunoSEQ multiplex PCR, and the TCRdb table lists in-frame clones only, not all of them. Of about 95,000 clones listed, more than 65% were seen once; the top ten hold roughly 25%. The rearrangement uses TRBV7-7 and TRBJ2-5; D is unclear. Sequencing was carried out using uncultured baseline CD8+ T cells from peripheral blood mononuclear cells (PBMCs). The source of this sequence is a male donor with HIV. CDR3: CASSPAGAETQYF. CDR3 nucleotides: TGTGCCAGCAGCCCGGCCGGAGCGGAGACCCAGTACTTC.